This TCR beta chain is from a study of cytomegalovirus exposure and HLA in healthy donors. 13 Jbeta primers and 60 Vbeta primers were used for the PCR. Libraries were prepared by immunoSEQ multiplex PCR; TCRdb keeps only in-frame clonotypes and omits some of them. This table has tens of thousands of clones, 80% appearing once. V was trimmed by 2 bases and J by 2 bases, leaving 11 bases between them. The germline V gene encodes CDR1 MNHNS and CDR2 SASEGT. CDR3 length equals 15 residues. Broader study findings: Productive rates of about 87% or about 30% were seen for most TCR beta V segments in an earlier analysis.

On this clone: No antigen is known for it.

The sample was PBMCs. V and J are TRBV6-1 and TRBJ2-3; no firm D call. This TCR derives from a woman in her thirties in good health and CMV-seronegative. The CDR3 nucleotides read TGTGCCAGCAGTGAAACCCGAGGAAACACAGATACGCAGTATTTT. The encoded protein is CASSETRGNTDTQYF.